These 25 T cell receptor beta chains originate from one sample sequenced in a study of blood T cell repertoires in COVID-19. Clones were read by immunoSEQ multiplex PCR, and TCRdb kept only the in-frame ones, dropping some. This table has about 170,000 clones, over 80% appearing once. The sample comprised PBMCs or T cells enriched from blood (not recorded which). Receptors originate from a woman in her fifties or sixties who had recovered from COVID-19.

CDR3 region: CASSPGTSGRETQYF. Here the CDR3 DNA reads TGCGCCAGCAGTCCTGGGACTAGCGGGAGAGAGACCCAGTACTTC. This chain joins TRBV10-1 and TRBJ2-5; TRBD2 aligns across 14 bases. The CDR3 contains 15 residues. Germline loops: CDR1 WNHNN, CDR2 SYGVQD (reference sequence). V shed 5 bases, J shed 4 bases, and the junction held 3 bases outside the gene matches.

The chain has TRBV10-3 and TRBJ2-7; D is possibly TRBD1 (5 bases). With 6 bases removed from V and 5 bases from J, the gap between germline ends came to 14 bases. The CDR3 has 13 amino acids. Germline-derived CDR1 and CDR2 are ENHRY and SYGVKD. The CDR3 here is CAIRAGSGDEQYV. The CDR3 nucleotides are TGTGCCATCAGAGCAGGGTCGGGTGACGAGCAGTACGTC.

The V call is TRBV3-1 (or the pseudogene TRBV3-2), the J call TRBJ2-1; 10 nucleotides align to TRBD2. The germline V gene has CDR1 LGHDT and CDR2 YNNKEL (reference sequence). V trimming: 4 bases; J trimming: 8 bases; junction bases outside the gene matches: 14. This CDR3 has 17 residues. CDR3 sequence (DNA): TGTGCCAGCAGCCCCTCCAGCGGGGGGGCAGGATTGCATGAGCAGTTCTTC. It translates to CASSPSSGGAGLHEQFF.

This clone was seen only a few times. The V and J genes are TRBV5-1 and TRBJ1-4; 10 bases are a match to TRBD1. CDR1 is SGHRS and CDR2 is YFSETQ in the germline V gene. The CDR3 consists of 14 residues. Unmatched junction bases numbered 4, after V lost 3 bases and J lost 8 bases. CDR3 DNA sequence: TGCGCCAGCAGCTCCCGGGACAGGGGCGAAAAACTGTTTTTT. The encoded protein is CASSSRDRGEKLFF.

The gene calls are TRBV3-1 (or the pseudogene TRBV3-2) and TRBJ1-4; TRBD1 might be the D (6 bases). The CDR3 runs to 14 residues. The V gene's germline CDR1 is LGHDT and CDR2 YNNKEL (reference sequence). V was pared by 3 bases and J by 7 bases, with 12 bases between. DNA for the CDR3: TGTGCCAGCAGCCACGGGGGGGCGGTTGAAAAACTGTTTTTT. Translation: CASSHGGAVEKLFF.

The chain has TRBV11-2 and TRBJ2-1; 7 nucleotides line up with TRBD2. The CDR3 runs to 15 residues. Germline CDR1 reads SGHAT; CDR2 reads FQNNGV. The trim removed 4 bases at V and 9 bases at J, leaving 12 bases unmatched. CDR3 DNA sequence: TGTGCCAGCAGCTCCACGACTGGGAGGGAAGGTGAGCAGTTCTTC. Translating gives CASSSTTGREGEQFF.

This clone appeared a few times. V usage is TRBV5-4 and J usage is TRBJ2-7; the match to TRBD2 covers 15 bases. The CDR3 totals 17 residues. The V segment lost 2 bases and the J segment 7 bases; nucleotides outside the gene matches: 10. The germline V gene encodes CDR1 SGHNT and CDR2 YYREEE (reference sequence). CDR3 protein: CASSFGTSGRSGGEQYV. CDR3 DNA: TGTGCCAGCAGCTTTGGGACTAGCGGGAGGTCGGGTGGGGAGCAGTACGTC.

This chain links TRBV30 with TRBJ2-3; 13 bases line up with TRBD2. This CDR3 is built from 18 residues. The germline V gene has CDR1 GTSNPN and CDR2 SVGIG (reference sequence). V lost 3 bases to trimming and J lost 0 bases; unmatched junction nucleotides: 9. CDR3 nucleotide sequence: TGTGCCTGGAGACCGACTAGCGGGAGGATCCATAGCACAGATACGCAGTATTTT. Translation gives CAWRPTSGRIHSTDTQYF.

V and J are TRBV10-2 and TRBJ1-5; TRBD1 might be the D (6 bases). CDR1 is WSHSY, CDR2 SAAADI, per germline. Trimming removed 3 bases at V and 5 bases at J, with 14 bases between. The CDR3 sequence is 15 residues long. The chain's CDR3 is CASSDETGFYQPQHF. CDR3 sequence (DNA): TGCGCCAGCAGTGATGAGACAGGCTTCTATCAGCCCCAGCATTTT.

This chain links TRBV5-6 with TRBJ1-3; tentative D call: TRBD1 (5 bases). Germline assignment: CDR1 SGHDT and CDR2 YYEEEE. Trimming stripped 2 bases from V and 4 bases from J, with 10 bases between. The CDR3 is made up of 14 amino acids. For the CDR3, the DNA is TGTGCCAGCAGCTTCCAGGGTTCGGGAAACACCATATATTTT. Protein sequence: CASSFQGSGNTIYF. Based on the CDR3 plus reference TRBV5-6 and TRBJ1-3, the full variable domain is DAGVTQSPTHLIKTRGQQVTLRCSPKSGHDTVSWYQQALGQGPQFIFQYYEEEERQRGNFPDRFSGHQFPNYSSELNVNALLLGDSALYLCASSFQGSGNTIYFGEGSWLTVV.

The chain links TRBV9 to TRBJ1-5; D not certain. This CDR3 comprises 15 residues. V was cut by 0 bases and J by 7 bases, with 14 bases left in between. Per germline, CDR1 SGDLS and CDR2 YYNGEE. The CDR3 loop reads CASSVGGGPGQPQHF. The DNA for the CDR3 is TGTGCCAGCAGCGTAGGAGGAGGGCCCGGGCAGCCCCAGCATTTT.

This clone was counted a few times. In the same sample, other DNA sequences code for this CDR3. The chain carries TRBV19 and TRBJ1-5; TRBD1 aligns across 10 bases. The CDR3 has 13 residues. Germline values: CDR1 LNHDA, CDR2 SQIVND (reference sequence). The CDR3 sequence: CASRDRGDQPQHF. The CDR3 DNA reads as TGTGCGAGCCGGGACAGGGGTGATCAGCCCCAGCATTTT. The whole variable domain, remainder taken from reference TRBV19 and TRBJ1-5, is DGGITQSPKYLFRKEGQNVTLSCEQNLNHDAMYWYRQDPGQGLRLIYYSQIVNDFQKGDIAEGYSVSREKKESFPLTVTSAQKNPTAFYLCASRDRGDQPQHFGDGTRLSIL.

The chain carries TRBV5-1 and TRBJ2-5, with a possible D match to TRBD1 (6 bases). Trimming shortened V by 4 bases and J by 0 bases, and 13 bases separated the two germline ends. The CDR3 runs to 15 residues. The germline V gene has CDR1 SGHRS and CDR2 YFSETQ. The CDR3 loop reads CASSQPTGYQETQYF. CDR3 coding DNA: TGCGCCAGCAGCCAACCCACAGGGTACCAAGAGACCCAGTACTTC.

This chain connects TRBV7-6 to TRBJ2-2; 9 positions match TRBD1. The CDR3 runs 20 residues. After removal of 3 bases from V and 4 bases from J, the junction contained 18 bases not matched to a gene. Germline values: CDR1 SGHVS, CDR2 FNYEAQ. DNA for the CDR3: TGTGCCAGCAGCTTTCGACAAAAAATGGGACAGGGTCGGAGCACCGGGGAGCTGTTTTTT. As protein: CASSFRQKMGQGRSTGELFF.

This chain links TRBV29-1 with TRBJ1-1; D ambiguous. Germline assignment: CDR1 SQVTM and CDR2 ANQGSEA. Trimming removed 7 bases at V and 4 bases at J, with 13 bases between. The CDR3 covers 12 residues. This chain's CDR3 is CSAGDVATEAFF. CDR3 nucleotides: TGCAGCGCGGGAGATGTGGCCACTGAAGCTTTCTTT.

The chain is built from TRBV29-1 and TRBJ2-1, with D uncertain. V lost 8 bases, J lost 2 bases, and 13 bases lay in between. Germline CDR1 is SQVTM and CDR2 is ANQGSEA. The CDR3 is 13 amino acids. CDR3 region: CSPLGPTYNEQFF. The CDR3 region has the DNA TGCAGCCCCCTAGGTCCCACCTACAATGAGCAGTTCTTC.

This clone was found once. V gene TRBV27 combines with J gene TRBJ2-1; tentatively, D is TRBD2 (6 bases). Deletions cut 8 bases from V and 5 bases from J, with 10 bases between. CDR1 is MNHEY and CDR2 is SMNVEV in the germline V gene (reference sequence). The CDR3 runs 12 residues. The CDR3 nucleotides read TGTGCCAGCTCTCGGGGGAACAATGAGCAGTTCTTC. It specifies CASSRGNNEQFF.

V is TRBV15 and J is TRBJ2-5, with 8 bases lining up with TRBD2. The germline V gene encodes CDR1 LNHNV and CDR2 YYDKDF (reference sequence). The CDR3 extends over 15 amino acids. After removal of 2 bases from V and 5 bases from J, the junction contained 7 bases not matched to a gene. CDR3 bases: TGTGCCACCAGCAGATCCCGTAGCGGGGAGGAGACCCAGTACTTC. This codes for CATSRSRSGEETQYF.

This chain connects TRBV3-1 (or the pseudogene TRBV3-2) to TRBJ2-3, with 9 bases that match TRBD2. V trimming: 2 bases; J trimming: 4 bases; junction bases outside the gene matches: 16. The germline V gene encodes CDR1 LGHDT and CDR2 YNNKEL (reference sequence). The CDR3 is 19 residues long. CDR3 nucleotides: TGTGCCAGCAGCCAAAGTCGGGCTAGCGGGATTTTAAGCGCAGATACGCAGTATTTT. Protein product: CASSQSRASGILSADTQYF.

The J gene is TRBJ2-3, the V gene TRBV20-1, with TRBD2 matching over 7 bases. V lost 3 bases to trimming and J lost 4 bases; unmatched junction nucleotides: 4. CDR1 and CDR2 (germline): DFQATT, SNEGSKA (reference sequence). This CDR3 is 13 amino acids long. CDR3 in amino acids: CSASKRGADTQYF. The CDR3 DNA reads TGCAGTGCTAGTAAGCGGGGAGCAGATACGCAGTATTTT.

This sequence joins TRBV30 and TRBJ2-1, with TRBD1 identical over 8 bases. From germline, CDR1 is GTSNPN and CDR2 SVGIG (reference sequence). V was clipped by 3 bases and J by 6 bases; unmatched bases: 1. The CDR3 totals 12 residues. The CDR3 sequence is CAWRDRGNEQFF. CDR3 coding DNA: TGTGCCTGGAGAGACAGGGGCAATGAGCAGTTCTTC.

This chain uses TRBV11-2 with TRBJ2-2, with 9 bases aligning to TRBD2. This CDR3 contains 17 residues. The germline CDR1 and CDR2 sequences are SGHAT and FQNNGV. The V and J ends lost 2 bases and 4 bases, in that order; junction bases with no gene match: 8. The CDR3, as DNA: TGTGCCAGCAGCTTAACGCCTAGCGGGACCAGCACCGGGGAGCTGTTTTTT. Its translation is CASSLTPSGTSTGELFF. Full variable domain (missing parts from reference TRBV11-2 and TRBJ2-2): EAGVAQSPRYKIIEKRQSVAFWCNPISGHATLYWYQQILGQGPKLLIQFQNNGVVDDSQLPKDRFSAERLKGVDSTLKIQPAKLEDSAVYLCASSLTPSGTSTGELFFGEGSRLTVL.

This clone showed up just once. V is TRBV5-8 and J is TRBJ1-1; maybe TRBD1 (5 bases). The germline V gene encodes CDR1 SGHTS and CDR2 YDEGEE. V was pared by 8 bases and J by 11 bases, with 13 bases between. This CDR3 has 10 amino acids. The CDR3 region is CASQLQEAFF. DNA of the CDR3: TGTGCCAGTCAATTACAGGAGGCTTTCTTT.

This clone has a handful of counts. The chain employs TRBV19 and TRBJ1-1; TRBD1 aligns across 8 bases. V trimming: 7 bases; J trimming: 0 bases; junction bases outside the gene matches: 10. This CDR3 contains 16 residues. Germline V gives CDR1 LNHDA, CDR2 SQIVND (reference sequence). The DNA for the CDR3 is TGTGCCAGTACAACCTCCACAGGGGGGATGAACACTGAAGCTTTCTTT. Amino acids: CASTTSTGGMNTEAFF. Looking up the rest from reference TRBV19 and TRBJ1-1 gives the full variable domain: DGGITQSPKYLFRKEGQNVTLSCEQNLNHDAMYWYRQDPGQGLRLIYYSQIVNDFQKGDIAEGYSVSREKKESFPLTVTSAQKNPTAFYLCASTTSTGGMNTEAFFGQGTRLTVV.

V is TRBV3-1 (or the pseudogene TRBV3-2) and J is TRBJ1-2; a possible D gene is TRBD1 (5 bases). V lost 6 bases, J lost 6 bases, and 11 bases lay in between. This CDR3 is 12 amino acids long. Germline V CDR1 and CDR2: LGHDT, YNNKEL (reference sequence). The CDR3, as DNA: TGTGCCAGCAGTGATCAGGGAAATGGCTACACCTTC. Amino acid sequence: CASSDQGNGYTF.